This entry describes one T cell receptor beta chain. Reverse transcribed after extraction, RNA yielded cDNA as the sequencing template. The data were produced by immunoSEQ multiplex PCR, yet TCRdb's version contains in-frame clones alone and is incomplete. This repertoire shows approximately 54,000 clones, roughly 96% found once; its top ten account for roughly 24%. Trimming shortened V by 6 bases and J by 1 base, and 7 bases separated the two germline ends. The germline V gene has CDR1 MNHEY and CDR2 SMNVEV (reference sequence). This CDR3 is built from 13 residues. The source of the sample is a study of CD8+ T cells in alopecia areata.

Sequenced here: CD8+ T cells sorted from blood, sampled at week 0. This clonotype was sampled from a human donor with alopecia areata. The genes are TRBV27 and TRBJ1-5; D call uncertain. CDR3 region: CASSPDSNQPQHF. CDR3 in DNA: TGTGCCAGCAGCCCGGACAGCAATCAGCCCCAGCATTTT.